Listed below are T cell receptor beta chains from one sample, sequenced in a study of cytomegalovirus exposure and HLA in healthy donors. Produced via immunoSEQ multiplex PCR; TCRdb's table is partial and in-frame only. Here the sample spans roughly 90,000 clones, 65% to 75% being singletons. Material for sequencing was PBMCs. The source is a man aged 30-40 years in good health and CMV-seropositive. Each CDR3 is given with its conserved first and last residue. Each record gives: clone size, D gene, J gene, V gene, CDR3 protein, CDR3 DNA. The D gene is left open where the match is weak. A row's size may be missing; if present it is once, few, many or a size class.

>NA|TRBD2|TRBJ2-7|TRBV4-3
CASSQDLSGRGEQYF
TGCGCCAGCAGCCAAGATCTCAGCGGGAGAGGGGAGCAGTACTTC
>few|NA|TRBJ2-6|TRBV19
CASSRTRVTGANVLTF
TGTGCCAGTAGTCGGACCAGGGTGACTGGGGCCAACGTCCTGACTTTC
>NA|TRBD1|TRBJ1-1|TRBV29-1
CSVRTDRVPEAFF
TGCAGCGTCCGGACGGACAGGGTTCCTGAAGCTTTCTTT
>NA|TRBD1|TRBJ2-7|TRBV5-1
CASSFLAGGAFDEQYF
TGCGCCAGCAGCTTCCTCGCAGGGGGCGCTTTCGACGAGCAGTACTTC
>NA|NA|TRBJ2-2|TRBV7-8
CASSSNTGELFF
TGTGCCAGCAGCTCTAACACCGGGGAGCTGTTTTTT
>NA|TRBD1|TRBJ1-4|TRBV27
CASSWDRAPTNEKLFF
TGTGCCAGCAGTTGGGACAGGGCCCCAACTAATGAAAAACTGTTTTTT
>NA|NA|TRBJ2-7|TRBV10-1
CASRPRDEQYF
TGCGCCAGCCGCCCCAGGGACGAGCAGTACTTC
>NA|TRBD1|TRBJ2-7|TRBV6-5
CASSWDRAYEQYF
TGTGCCAGCAGTTGGGACAGGGCCTACGAGCAGTACTTC
>NA|NA|TRBJ2-1|TRBV5-1
CASSSSAVSSYNEQFF
TGCGCCAGCTCCTCCTCGGCGGTAAGCTCCTACAATGAGCAGTTCTTC
>NA|TRBD1|TRBJ1-5|TRBV7-8
CASSLGTGARSTQPQHF
TGTGCCAGCAGCCTAGGGACAGGGGCGAGGTCTACGCAGCCCCAGCATTTT
>NA|TRBD1|TRBJ1-1|TRBV7-3
CASSPRQGATEAFF
TGTGCCAGCAGCCCCCGACAGGGGGCCACTGAAGCTTTCTTT
>NA|NA|TRBJ2-7|TRBV7-2
CASSPRGVSYEQYF
TGTGCCAGCAGCCCCAGGGGTGTAAGCTACGAGCAGTACTTC
>NA|NA|TRBJ1-1|TRBV7-9
CASSFGGNTEAFF
TGTGCCAGCAGCTTCGGGGGAAACACTGAAGCTTTCTTT
>NA|TRBD1|TRBJ1-3|TRBV11-2
CASSLDSPGTGRNTIYF
TGTGCCAGCAGCTTAGATTCCCCTGGGACAGGGCGAAACACCATATATTTT
>NA|NA|TRBJ1-5|TRBV6-4
CASSDSGSTPQNF
TGTGCCAGCAGTGACTCGGGCTCAACGCCCCAGAATTTT
>NA|NA|TRBJ2-1|TRBV5-4
CASSLAESNEQFF
TGTGCCAGCAGCTTGGCAGAAAGTAATGAGCAGTTCTTC
>NA|TRBD1|TRBJ1-6|TRBV7-9
CASSLGGGQNNSPLHF
TGTGCCAGCAGCTTAGGAGGGGGACAGAATAATTCACCCCTCCACTTT
>NA|TRBD1|TRBJ2-7|TRBV29-1
CSVTGQGDYEQYF
TGCAGCGTTACAGGACAGGGAGACTACGAGCAGTACTTC
>NA|NA|TRBJ2-1|TRBV7-2
CASSLESVPYNEQFF
TGTGCCAGCAGCTTAGAGTCGGTCCCCTACAATGAGCAGTTCTTC
>NA|NA|TRBJ2-7|TRBV5-8
CASSLAVQVLSYEQYF
TGTGCCAGCAGCTTGGCAGTACAGGTCCTCTCCTACGAGCAGTACTTC
>NA|NA|TRBJ2-1|TRBV7-2
CASSLGSSSYNEQFF
TGTGCCAGCAGCTTAGGATCTAGCTCCTACAATGAGCAGTTCTTC
>NA|NA|TRBJ2-7|TRBV25-1
CASSDLPPNREGVGEQYF
TGTGCCAGCAGTGACCTCCCCCCCAACCGAGAGGGGGTGGGGGAGCAGTACTTC
>NA|NA|TRBJ2-7|TRBV11-2
CASSLPGYVNEQYF
TGTGCCAGCAGCCTGCCGGGGTACGTCAACGAGCAGTACTTC
>once|TRBD1|TRBJ1-2|TRBV28
CASTTLGQGVGYTF
TGTGCCAGCACTACCCTGGGACAGGGGGTTGGCTACACCTTC
>NA|NA|TRBJ2-2|TRBV9
CASSVGGTYTGELFF
TGTGCCAGCAGCGTAGGGGGGACTTATACCGGGGAGCTGTTTTTT
>once|NA|TRBJ1-3|TRBV6-5
CASSPEEGNTIYF
TGTGCCAGCAGCCCGGAGGAAGGAAACACCATATATTTT
>NA|TRBD2|TRBJ2-3|TRBV30
CAWRGLEADTQYF
TGTGCCTGGAGGGGACTAGAGGCAGATACGCAGTATTTT
>NA|TRBD1|TRBJ2-5|TRBV5-1
CASSSGTGRETQYF
TGCGCCAGCAGCTCAGGGACAGGGCGAGAGACCCAGTACTTC
>NA|NA|TRBJ1-1|TRBV27
CASGPVNTEAFF
TGTGCCAGTGGGCCGGTGAACACTGAAGCTTTCTTT
>NA|TRBD2|TRBJ2-1|TRBV4-2
CASSQGLAGEGEQFF
TGTGCCAGCAGCCAGGGACTAGCGGGAGAGGGTGAGCAGTTCTTC
>NA|TRBD2|TRBJ2-1|TRBV9
CASSVTFLGMGGDYNEQFF
TGTGCCAGCAGCGTGACCTTTCTAGGAATGGGGGGGGACTACAATGAGCAGTTCTTC
>NA|NA|TRBJ1-1|TRBV18
CASSLGASNTEAFF
TGTGCCAGCTCCCTAGGGGCCTCGAACACTGAAGCTTTCTTT
>NA|NA|TRBJ1-2|TRBV28
CASTPGGRGPDYGYTF
TGTGCCAGCACCCCCGGGGGTCGGGGTCCCGACTATGGCTACACCTTC
>NA|NA|TRBJ1-1|TRBV5-1
CASSLVGKNTEAFF
TGCGCCAGCAGCTTGGTTGGCAAGAACACTGAAGCTTTCTTT
>NA|NA|TRBJ1-1|TRBV9
CASSARSRGNTEAFF
TGTGCCAGCAGCGCGCGCTCCAGGGGGAACACTGAAGCTTTCTTT
>NA|NA|TRBJ1-1|TRBV7-3
CASSFGPDTEAFF
TGTGCCAGCAGCTTCGGTCCGGACACTGAAGCTTTCTTT
>NA|NA|TRBJ2-1|TRBV9
CASSLTGATSYNEQFF
TGTGCCAGCAGCCTCACGGGAGCTACGTCCTACAATGAGCAGTTCTTC
>NA|TRBD1|TRBJ2-1|TRBV5-1
CASSTKSAPGTGFLHEQFF
TGCGCCAGCAGCACCAAATCGGCCCCCGGGACAGGTTTTTTGCATGAGCAGTTCTTC
>NA|NA|TRBJ2-7|TRBV9
CASSVSGSFDEQYF
TGTGCCAGCAGCGTCTCCGGGAGTTTCGACGAGCAGTACTTC
>NA|TRBD1|TRBJ2-7|TRBV5-1
CASSLEGQGINEQYF
TGCGCCAGCAGCTTGGAGGGACAGGGTATCAACGAGCAGTACTTC
>few|NA|TRBJ1-6|TRBV6-5
CASSIRSYNSPLHF
TGTGCCAGCAGTATTCGGAGTTATAATTCACCCCTCCACTTT
>NA|TRBD2|TRBJ2-1|TRBV7-9
CASTGGTYNEQFF
TGTGCCAGTACGGGGGGGACCTACAATGAGCAGTTCTTC
>NA|TRBD2|TRBJ2-7|TRBV30
CAWSETSGYEQYF
TGTGCCTGGAGTGAGACTAGCGGCTACGAGCAGTACTTC
>NA|NA|TRBJ2-5|TRBV7-9
CASSLAGSGRKETQYF
TGTGCCAGCAGCTTAGCTGGGTCAGGGCGGAAGGAGACCCAGTACTTC
>NA|TRBD1|TRBJ2-7|TRBV27
CASSQGEMHHEQYF
TGTGCCAGCTCACAGGGGGAAATGCACCACGAGCAGTACTTC
>NA|NA|TRBJ1-2|TRBV6-1
CASSEVRANYGYTF
TGTGCCAGCAGTGAAGTCAGGGCTAACTATGGCTACACCTTC